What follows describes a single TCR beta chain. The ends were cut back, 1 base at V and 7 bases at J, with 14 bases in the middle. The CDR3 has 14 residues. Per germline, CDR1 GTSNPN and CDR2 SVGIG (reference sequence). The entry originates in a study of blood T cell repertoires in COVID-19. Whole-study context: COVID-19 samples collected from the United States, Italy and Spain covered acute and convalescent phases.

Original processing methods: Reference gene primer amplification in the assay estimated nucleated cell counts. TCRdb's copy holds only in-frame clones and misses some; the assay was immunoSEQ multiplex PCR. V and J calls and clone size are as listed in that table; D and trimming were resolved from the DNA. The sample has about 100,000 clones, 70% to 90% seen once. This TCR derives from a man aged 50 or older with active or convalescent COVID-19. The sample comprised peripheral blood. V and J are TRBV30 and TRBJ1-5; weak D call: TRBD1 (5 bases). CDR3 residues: CAWSAGGLGQPQHF. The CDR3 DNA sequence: TGTGCCTGGAGTGCTGGGGGACTCGGGCAGCCCCAGCATTTT. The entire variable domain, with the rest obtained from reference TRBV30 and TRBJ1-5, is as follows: SQTIHQWPATLVQPVGSPLSLECTVEGTSNPNLYWYRQAAGRGLQLLFYSVGIGQISSEVPQNLSASRPQDRQFILSSKKLLLSDSGFYLCAWSAGGLGQPQHFGDGTRLSIL.